Each of the 20 T cell receptor beta chains below was sequenced from the same sample in a study of CXCR3-negative and CXCR3-positive naive CD8 T cells. The libraries of TRB cDNA were prepared using 5' RACE with UMI labels. Each CDR3 protein gets one entry in TCRdb, which reprocessed the 5' RACE reads and gives no DNA. The listing contains 50,000 to 65,000 distinct CDR3 sequences. Sequenced: naive CXCR3- CD8+ T cells from blood. The subset denotes: CD45RO-CCR7+CD27+CD95- naive CD8+ T cells lacking CXCR3 (TNR3-). All receptors derive from a human donor in good health. Some clones in this sample may be carry-over from other donors' samples.

The genes are TRBV21-1 and TRBJ2-7; TCRdb reports TRBD1, a call that lacks DNA to check it against. TRBV21-1 is labeled a pseudogene. The CDR3 extends over 16 amino acids. CDR3 residues: CASSFHYQTGSYEQYF.

The chain joins TRBV25-1 to TRBJ2-3; as DNA is missing, the TRBD2 call by TCRdb cannot be tested. Germline V gene lookup returns CDR1 MGHDK and CDR2 SYGVNS. The CDR3 has 12 amino acids. The CDR3 sequence is CASSGGPDTQYF. Supplemented by reference TRBV25-1 and TRBJ2-3, the full variable domain reads EADIYQTPRYLVIGTGKKITLECSQTMGHDKMYWYQQDPGMELHLIHYSYGVNSTEKGDLSSESTVSRIRTEHFPLTLESARPSHTSQYLCASSGGPDTQYFGPGTRLTVL.

This chain uses TRBV4-1 with TRBJ1-5; with no DNA, the TCRdb D assignment of TRBD1 cannot be verified. Germline assignment: CDR1 MGHRA and CDR2 YSYEKL. There are 17 residues in the CDR3. The chain's CDR3 is CASSQHWTGTGEQPQHF.

This sequence joins TRBV6-4 and TRBJ2-3; TCRdb's assignment of TRBD2 cannot be checked, as there is no DNA. Germline V gene sequence: CDR1 MRHNA, CDR2 SNTAGT. The CDR3 totals 13 residues. The CDR3 is CASSASGTDTQYF.

J is TRBJ1-4 and V is TRBV28. The CDR3 spans 18 residues. CDR1 and CDR2 from the germline V gene are MDHEN and SYDVKM. CDR3 sequence reads: CASSLFGGSGIPNEKLFF.

V gene TRBV6-4 combines with J gene TRBJ2-3; TCRdb returns TRBD2, unconfirmable since there is no DNA. Germline V gene sequence: CDR1 MRHNA, CDR2 SNTAGT. This CDR3 contains 14 residues. The chain's CDR3 is CASSDGGGTDTQCF.

V usage is TRBV20-1 and J usage is TRBJ2-1; lacking DNA, the TRBD1 call made by TCRdb goes unchecked. Germline V CDR1 and CDR2: DFQATT, SNEGSKA (reference sequence). The CDR3 extends over 16 amino acids. The CDR3 sequence is CSARDLGGGEHNEQFF.

The chain recombines TRBV6-5 with TRBJ2-3. Germline assignment: CDR1 MNHEY and CDR2 SVGAGI. This CDR3 has 13 residues. CDR3 protein: CASSPTVTDTQYF.

V gene TRBV29-1 combines with J gene TRBJ2-7; the D call of TRBD1 rests on TCRdb alone, since no DNA is present to check it. This CDR3 is built from 13 residues. CDR1 is SQVTM, CDR2 ANQGSEA, per germline. CDR3 residues: CSVMQGTSYEQYF.

The J gene is TRBJ2-7, the V gene TRBV6-6; TCRdb names TRBD2, which stays unverified in the absence of DNA. Germline V gene data show CDR1 as MNHNY and CDR2 as SVGAGI (reference sequence). The CDR3 covers 12 residues. CDR3 sequence reads: CARGPLSYEQYF.

The rearrangement joins TRBV11-3 to TRBJ2-7; the D call from TCRdb, TRBD1, cannot be confirmed without DNA. Germline V CDR1 and CDR2: SGHNT, YENEEA. This CDR3 comprises 16 residues. The chain's CDR3 is CASSLDPGQGIYEQYF.

V and J are TRBV7-9 and TRBJ2-7; the D gene TCRdb calls, TRBD1, cannot be checked with no DNA. Germline lookup yields CDR1 SEHNR and CDR2 FQNEAQ (reference sequence). The CDR3 is made up of 15 amino acids. The CDR3 here is CASSFPGARFYEQYF.

V gene TRBV14 combines with J gene TRBJ2-7; TCRdb outputs TRBD1, but without DNA this stays unchecked. CDR3 length: 15 residues. From germline, CDR1 is SGHDN and CDR2 FVKESK. The CDR3 spells CASSQVQGPFYEQYF.

The chain joins TRBV20-1 to TRBJ2-7; lacking DNA, the TRBD2 call made by TCRdb goes unchecked. CDR1 and CDR2 (germline): DFQATT, SNEGSKA (reference sequence). The CDR3 is 12 amino acids. The CDR3: CGTSGVSYEQYF.

The chain uses TRBV2 and TRBJ2-7; the TRBD1 assignment by TCRdb is unverifiable without DNA. Germline loops: CDR1 SNHLY, CDR2 FYNNEI. The CDR3 sequence is 14 residues long. CDR3 residues: CASSARVDSYEQYF.

J is TRBJ2-3 and V is TRBV7-3; TCRdb's D call, TRBD1, is unchecked because there is no DNA. CDR1 and CDR2 (germline): SGHTA, FQGTGA. The CDR3 runs to 15 residues. CDR3 loop: CASSLTPGGGDTQYF.

CDR3 residues: CASSSLFGQETQYF. V gene TRBV12-3 or TRBV12-4 combines with J gene TRBJ2-5; no DNA is available, so the TRBD2 call from TCRdb remains unchecked. The CDR3 is 14 residues long.

This chain uses TRBV29-1 with TRBJ1-1; the D call from TCRdb, TRBD1, cannot be confirmed without DNA. CDR1 is SQVTM, CDR2 ANQGSEA, per germline. This CDR3 has 11 amino acids. CDR3 amino acids: CSAVRGPEAFF.

The gene calls are TRBV25-1 and TRBJ2-1; the TCRdb D gene call, TRBD1, has no DNA to confirm it. Germline V CDR1 and CDR2: MGHDK, SYGVNS. This CDR3 is built from 14 residues. The CDR3: CASSEPGRHNEQFF.

The chain uses TRBV29-1 and TRBJ2-7; TCRdb indicates TRBD1, and absent DNA this call remains unverified. This CDR3 spans 14 amino acids. CDR1 and CDR2 (germline): SQVTM, ANQGSEA. CDR3 in amino acids: CSVVGAGAAYEQYF.